The entry below gives a single T cell receptor beta chain sequence along with its context. This sample stems from a study of blood T cell repertoires in COVID-19. The CDR3 totals 15 residues. Germline CDR1 SGHRS, CDR2 YFSETQ. The J segment lost 5 bases and the V segment lost 6 bases, leaving 7 bases of the junction unmatched. The assay was immunoSEQ multiplex PCR, and TCRdb's table has in-frame clones only and misses some. The repertoire holds a few hundred thousand clones, with over 75% as singletons. The sequencing input was peripheral blood. The V and J genes are TRBV5-1 and TRBJ2-1; 11 positions match TRBD2. The sequence derives from a woman aged 50 to 60 with acute or convalescent COVID-19. The CDR3 is CASIPGTSGNNEQFF. CDR3 sequence (DNA): TGCGCCAGCATACCCGGGACTAGCGGTAACAATGAGCAGTTCTTC.